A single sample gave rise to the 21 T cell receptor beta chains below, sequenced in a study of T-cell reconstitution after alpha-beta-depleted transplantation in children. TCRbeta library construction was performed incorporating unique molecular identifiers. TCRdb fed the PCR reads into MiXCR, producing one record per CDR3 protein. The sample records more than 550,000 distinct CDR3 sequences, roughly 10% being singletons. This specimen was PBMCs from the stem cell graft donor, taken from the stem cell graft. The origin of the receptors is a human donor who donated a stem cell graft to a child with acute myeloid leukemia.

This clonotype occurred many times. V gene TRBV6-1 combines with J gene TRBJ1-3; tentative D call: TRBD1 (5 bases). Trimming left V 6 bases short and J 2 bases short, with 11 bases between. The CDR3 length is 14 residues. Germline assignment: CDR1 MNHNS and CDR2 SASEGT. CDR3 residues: CASSRSGAGNTIYF. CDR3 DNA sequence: TGTGCCAGCAGCCGTTCGGGGGCTGGAAACACCATATATTTT.

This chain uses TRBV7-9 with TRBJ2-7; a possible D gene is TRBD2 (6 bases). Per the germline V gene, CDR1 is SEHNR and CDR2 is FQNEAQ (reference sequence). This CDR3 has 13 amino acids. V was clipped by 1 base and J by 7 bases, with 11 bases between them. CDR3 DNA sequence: TGTGCCAGCAGCTTAGTGGTCGGGGGTGAGCAGTACTTC. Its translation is CASSLVVGGEQYF.

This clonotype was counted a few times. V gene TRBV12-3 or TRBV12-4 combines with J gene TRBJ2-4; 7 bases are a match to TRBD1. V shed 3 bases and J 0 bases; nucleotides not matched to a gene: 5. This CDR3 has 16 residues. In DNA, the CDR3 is TGTGCCAGCAGTTTCCCGGGACAGATAGCCAAAAACATTCAGTACTTC. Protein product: CASSFPGQIAKNIQYF.

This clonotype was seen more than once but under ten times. The CDR3 DNA reads TGTGCCAGCAGTTGGACAGGGGGCCGCAATGAGCAGTTCTTC. This translates into CASSWTGGRNEQFF. The gene calls are TRBV25-1 and TRBJ2-1; the match to TRBD1 covers 11 bases. The V gene's germline CDR1 is MGHDK and CDR2 SYGVNS. The V and J ends lost 5 bases and 6 bases, in that order; junction bases with no gene match: 3. CDR3 size: 14 residues.

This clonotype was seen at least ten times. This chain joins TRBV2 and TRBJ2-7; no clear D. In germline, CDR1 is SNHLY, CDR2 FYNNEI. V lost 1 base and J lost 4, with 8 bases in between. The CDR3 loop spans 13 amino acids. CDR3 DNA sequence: TGTGCCAGCAGTGAAGAAGTGGGATACGAGCAGTACTTC. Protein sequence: CASSEEVGYEQYF. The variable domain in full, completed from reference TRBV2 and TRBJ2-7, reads EPEVTQTPSHQVTQMGQEVILRCVPISNHLYFYWYRQILGQKVEFLVSFYNNEISEKSEIFDDQFSVERPDGSNFTLKIRSTKLEDSAMYFCASSEEVGYEQYFGPGTRLTVT.

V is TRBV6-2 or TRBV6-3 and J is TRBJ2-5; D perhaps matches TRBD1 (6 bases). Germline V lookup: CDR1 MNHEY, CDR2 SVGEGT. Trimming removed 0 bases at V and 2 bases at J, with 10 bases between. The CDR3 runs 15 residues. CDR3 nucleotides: TGTGCCAGCAGTTACTCTGGACAGCTACAAGAGACCCAGTACTTC. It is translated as CASSYSGQLQETQYF.

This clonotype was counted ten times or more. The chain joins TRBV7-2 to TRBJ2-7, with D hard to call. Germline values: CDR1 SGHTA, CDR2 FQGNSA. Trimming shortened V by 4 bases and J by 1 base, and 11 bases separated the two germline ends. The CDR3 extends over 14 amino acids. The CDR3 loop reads CASSSPDKSYEQYF. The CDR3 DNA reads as TGTGCCAGCAGCTCCCCCGACAAGTCCTACGAGCAGTACTTC.

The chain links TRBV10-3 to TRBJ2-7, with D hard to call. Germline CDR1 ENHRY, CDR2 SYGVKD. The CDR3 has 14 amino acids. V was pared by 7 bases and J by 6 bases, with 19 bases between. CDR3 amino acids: CAITNAAPSSEQYF. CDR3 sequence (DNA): TGTGCCATCACCAACGCTGCGCCCAGCAGCGAGCAGTACTTC.

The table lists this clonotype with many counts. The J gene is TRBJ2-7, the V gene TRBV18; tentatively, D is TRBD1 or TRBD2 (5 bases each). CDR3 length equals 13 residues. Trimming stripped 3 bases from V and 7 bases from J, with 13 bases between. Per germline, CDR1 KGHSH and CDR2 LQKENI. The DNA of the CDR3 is TGTGCCAGCTCACCGATCAGGGAGAAGGAGCAGTACTTC. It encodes CASSPIREKEQYF.

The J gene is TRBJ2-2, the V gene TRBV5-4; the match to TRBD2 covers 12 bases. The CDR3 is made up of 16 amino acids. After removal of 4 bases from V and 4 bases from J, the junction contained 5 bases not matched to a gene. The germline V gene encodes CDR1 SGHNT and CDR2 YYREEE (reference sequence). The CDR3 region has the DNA TGTGCCAGCAGCGTATCTAGCGGGAGGGCCACCGGGGAGCTGTTTTTT. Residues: CASSVSSGRATGELFF. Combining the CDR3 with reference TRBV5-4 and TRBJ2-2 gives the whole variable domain ETGVTQSPTHLIKTRGQQVTLRCSSQSGHNTVSWYQQALGQGPQFIFQYYREEENGRGNFPPRFSGLQFPNYSSELNVNALELDDSALYLCASSVSSGRATGELFFGEGSRLTVL.

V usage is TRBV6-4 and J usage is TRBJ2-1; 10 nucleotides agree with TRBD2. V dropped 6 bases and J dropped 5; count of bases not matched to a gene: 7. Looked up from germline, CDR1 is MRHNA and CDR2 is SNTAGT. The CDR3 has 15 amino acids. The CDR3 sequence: CASRAGGRGDNEQFF. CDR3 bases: TGTGCCAGCAGAGCGGGGGGGAGGGGCGACAATGAGCAGTTCTTC.

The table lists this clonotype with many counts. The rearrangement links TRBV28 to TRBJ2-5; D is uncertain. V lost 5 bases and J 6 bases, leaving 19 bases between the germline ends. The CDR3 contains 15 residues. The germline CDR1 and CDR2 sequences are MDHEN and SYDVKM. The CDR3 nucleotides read TGTGCCAGCAGTACCCAGGACCCGCCCTTGAAGACCCAGTACTTC. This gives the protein CASSTQDPPLKTQYF.

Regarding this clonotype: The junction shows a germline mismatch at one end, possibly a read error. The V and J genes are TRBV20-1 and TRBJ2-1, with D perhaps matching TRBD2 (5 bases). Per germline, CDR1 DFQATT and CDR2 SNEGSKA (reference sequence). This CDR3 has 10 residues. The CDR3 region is CSARGGAIVF. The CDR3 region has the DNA TGCAGTGCTAGAGGGGGAGCGATCGTCTTC.

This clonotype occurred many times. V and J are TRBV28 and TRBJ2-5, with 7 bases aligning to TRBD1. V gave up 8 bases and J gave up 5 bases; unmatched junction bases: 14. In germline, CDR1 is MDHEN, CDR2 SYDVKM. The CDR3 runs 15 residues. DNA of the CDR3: TGTGCCAGCGGCCCGGGACAGCTCAGGCGGGAGACCCAGTACTTC. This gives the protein CASGPGQLRRETQYF.

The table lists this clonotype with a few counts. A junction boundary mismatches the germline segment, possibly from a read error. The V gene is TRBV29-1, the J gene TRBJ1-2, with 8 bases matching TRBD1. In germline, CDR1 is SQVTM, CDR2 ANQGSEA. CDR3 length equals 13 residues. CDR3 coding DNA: TGCAGTGTTGACAGGGGCGGCAACTATGGCTACACCTTC. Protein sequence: CSVDRGGNYGYTF. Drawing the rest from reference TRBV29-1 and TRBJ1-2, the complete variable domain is SAVISQKPSRDICQRGTSLTIQCQVDSQVTMMFWYRQQPGQSLTLIATANQGSEATYESGFVIDKFPISRPNLTFSTLTVSNMSPEDSSIYLCSVDRGGNYGYTFGSGTRLTVV.

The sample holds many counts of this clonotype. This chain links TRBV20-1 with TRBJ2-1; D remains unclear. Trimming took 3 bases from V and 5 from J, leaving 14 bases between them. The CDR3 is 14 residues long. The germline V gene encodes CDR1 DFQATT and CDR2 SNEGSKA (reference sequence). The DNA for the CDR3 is TGCAGTGCTAGCCAGCGAAAAAAGGACAATGAGCAGTTCTTC. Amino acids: CSASQRKKDNEQFF.

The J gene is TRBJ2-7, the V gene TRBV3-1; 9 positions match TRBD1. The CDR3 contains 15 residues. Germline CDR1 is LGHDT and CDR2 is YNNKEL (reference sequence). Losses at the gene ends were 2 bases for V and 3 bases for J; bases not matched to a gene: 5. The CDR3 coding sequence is TGTGCCAGCAGCCAATGGGACAGGGATGACTACGAGCAGTACTTC. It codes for CASSQWDRDDYEQYF.

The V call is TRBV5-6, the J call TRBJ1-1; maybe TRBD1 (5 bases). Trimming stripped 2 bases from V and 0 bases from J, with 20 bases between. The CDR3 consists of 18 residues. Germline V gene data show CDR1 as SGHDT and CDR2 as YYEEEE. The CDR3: CASSFGPGTGRMNTEAFF. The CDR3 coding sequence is TGTGCCAGCAGCTTTGGACCCGGGACCGGGAGGATGAACACTGAAGCTTTCTTT.

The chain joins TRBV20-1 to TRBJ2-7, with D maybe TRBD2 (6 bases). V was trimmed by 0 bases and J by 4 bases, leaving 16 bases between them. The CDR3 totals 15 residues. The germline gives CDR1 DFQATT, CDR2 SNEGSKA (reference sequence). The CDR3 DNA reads TGCAGTGCTAGAGATCCTCGGGAGTCAATATACGAGCAGTACTTC. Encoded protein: CSARDPRESIYEQYF.

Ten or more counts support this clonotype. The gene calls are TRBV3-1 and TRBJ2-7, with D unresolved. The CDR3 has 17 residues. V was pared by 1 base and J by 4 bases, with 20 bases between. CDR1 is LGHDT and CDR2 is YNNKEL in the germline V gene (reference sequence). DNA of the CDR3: TGTGCCAGCAGCCAAGGTCGGAACCCCATTATGTTTTACGAGCAGTACTTC. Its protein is CASSQGRNPIMFYEQYF.

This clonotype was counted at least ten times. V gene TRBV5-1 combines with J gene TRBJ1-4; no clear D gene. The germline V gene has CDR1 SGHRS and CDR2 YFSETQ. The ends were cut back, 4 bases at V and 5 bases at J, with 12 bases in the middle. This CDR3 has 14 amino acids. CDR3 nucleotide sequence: TGCGCCAGCAGCCTCAGTTCTCAGAATGAAAAACTGTTTTTT. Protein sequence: CASSLSSQNEKLFF.